Below, 31 T cell receptor beta chains from the same sample are listed, as sequenced in a study of shared clonotypes between healthy human individuals (dated by TCRdb to the early 2020s). The library was generated by the immunoSEQ multiplex PCR assay. What TCRdb holds here is the immuneACCESS table cut down to in-frame rearrangements. Part of the clones is not present; checked against another copy, under half of the missing clones reflect an unresolved V gene, and the others are unexplained. Here the sample has some 350,000 clones; about 74% occur a single time. Jointly, the top ten make up about a tenth of the sample. The specimen was memory CD4+ T cells sorted from blood. The cell subset or site label of this sample denotes: CD45RA-negative fraction. Receptors originate from a man aged 25 to 45 in good health.

V gene TRBV5-1 combines with J gene TRBJ2-5; a possible D gene is TRBD2 (6 bases). The V and J ends lost 4 bases and 2 bases respectively, with 12 bases between them. CDR3 length: 14 amino acids. CDR1 SGHRS and CDR2 YFSETQ come from the germline V gene. This chain's CDR3 is CASSRDFRQETQYF. CDR3 in DNA: TGCGCCAGCAGCCGGGACTTTCGACAAGAGACCCAGTACTTC.

The chain is built from TRBV7-9 and TRBJ1-3, with a tentative D call TRBD1 (5 bases). The V gene's germline CDR1 is SEHNR and CDR2 FQNEAQ (reference sequence). The CDR3 is 16 amino acids. Trimming pared 5 bases from V and 1 base from J, leaving 15 bases between. CDR3 residues: CASSPSRGRSGNTIYF. The CDR3, as DNA: TGTGCCAGCAGCCCTAGTAGGGGCAGATCTGGAAACACCATATATTTT.

CDR3: CASSVGWRDGYEQYF. The DNA for the CDR3 is TGTGCCAGCAGCGTAGGCTGGCGGGATGGATACGAGCAGTACTTC. The chain carries TRBV9 and TRBJ2-7; the D gene is possibly TRBD2 (6 bases). Germline V gene data show CDR1 as SGDLS and CDR2 as YYNGEE. The CDR3 has 15 amino acids. Trimming cost V 0 bases and J 4 bases, with 14 bases left between them.

The chain combines TRBV19 with TRBJ2-2; unclear D gene. Germline V gene lookup returns CDR1 LNHDA and CDR2 SQIVND (reference sequence). This CDR3 is 16 amino acids long. The V gene lost 2 bases and the J gene lost 6 bases, with 16 bases spanning the gap. The CDR3 reads CASSIRAANPAGELFF. CDR3 nucleotide sequence: TGTGCCAGTAGTATACGGGCGGCCAATCCCGCCGGGGAGCTGTTTTTT.

This chain links TRBV6-1 with TRBJ1-5; 7 positions match TRBD1. V was pared by 0 bases and J by 5 bases, with 4 bases of the junction left unmatched. Germline values: CDR1 MNHNS, CDR2 SASEGT. The CDR3 contains 15 residues. CDR3 loop: CASSEARGWDQPQHF. The CDR3 DNA reads as TGTGCCAGCAGTGAAGCCAGGGGGTGGGATCAGCCCCAGCATTTT.

The V call is TRBV7-2, the J call TRBJ2-6; D ambiguous. The germline gives CDR1 SGHTA, CDR2 FQGNSA. V was cut by 1 base and J by 5 bases, with 12 bases left in between. The CDR3 is 16 amino acids. CDR3: CASSLDWALRANVLTF. DNA for the CDR3: TGTGCCAGCAGCTTAGACTGGGCTCTTAGGGCCAACGTCCTGACTTTC.

This clone showed up many times. This chain joins TRBV27 and TRBJ2-7; 8 bases line up with TRBD1. The CDR3 has 14 amino acids. The germline CDR1 and CDR2 sequences are MNHEY and SMNVEV (reference sequence). The trim removed 10 bases at V and 2 bases at J, leaving 10 bases unmatched. CDR3 in amino acids: CATNRQGQAYEQYF. The DNA for the CDR3 is TGTGCCACCAATCGTCAGGGACAGGCCTACGAGCAGTACTTC.

The gene calls are TRBV2 and TRBJ1-6; D not certain. The CDR3 has 13 residues. Trimming shortened V by 8 bases and J by 4 bases, and 9 bases separated the two germline ends. The germline gives CDR1 SNHLY, CDR2 FYNNEI. Here the CDR3 reads CASGNSYNSPLHF. The DNA for the CDR3 is TGTGCCAGCGGTAACTCATATAATTCACCCCTCCACTTT. Based on the CDR3 plus reference TRBV2 and TRBJ1-6, the full variable domain is EPEVTQTPSHQVTQMGQEVILRCVPISNHLYFYWYRQILGQKVEFLVSFYNNEISEKSEIFDDQFSVERPDGSNFTLKIRSTKLEDSAMYFCASGNSYNSPLHFGNGTRLTVT.

J is TRBJ1-2 and V is TRBV19; D remains ambiguous. The germline V gene has CDR1 LNHDA and CDR2 SQIVND (reference sequence). V lost 8 bases and J lost 5, with 15 bases in between. CDR3 length: 13 amino acids. The CDR3 nucleotides are TGTGCCAGTGCCGATCTACCTACTTATGGCTACACCTTC. This encodes CASADLPTYGYTF.

J is TRBJ1-1 and V is TRBV5-1; possible D gene TRBD1, 5 bases. The CDR3 runs 14 residues. CDR1 is SGHRS, CDR2 YFSETQ, per germline. Trimming cost V 2 bases and J 3 bases, with 11 bases left between them. CDR3 coding DNA: TGCGCCAGCAGCTTTGCGGTAGGGGACACTGAAGCTTTCTTT. Translating gives CASSFAVGDTEAFF.

This clone was detected many times. CDR3 DNA sequence: TGTGCCAGCAGCCGATCCGGCCCAACCACAGATACGCAGTATTTT. Translated: CASSRSGPTTDTQYF. J is TRBJ2-3 and V is TRBV7-2, with no clear D. The ends were cut back, 5 bases at V and 2 bases at J, with 14 bases in the middle. The CDR3 runs 15 residues. Germline CDR1 is SGHTA and CDR2 is FQGNSA.

The chain combines TRBV28 with TRBJ2-6, with a tentative D call TRBD1 (5 bases). The CDR3 contains 13 residues. In germline, CDR1 is MDHEN, CDR2 SYDVKM. Trimming pared 7 bases from V and 2 bases from J, leaving 6 bases between. The CDR3 DNA reads TGTGCCAGCATCAGGGCTGGGGCCAACGTCCTGACTTTC. This translates into CASIRAGANVLTF.

The rearrangement links TRBV7-9 to TRBJ1-5, with D possibly TRBD1 on 6 matching bases. CDR3 length: 13 residues. Trimming shortened V by 4 bases and J by 5 bases, and 9 bases separated the two germline ends. CDR1 and CDR2 from the germline V gene are SEHNR and FQNEAQ (reference sequence). The CDR3 here is CASSSHRDQPQHF. The CDR3 DNA reads as TGTGCCAGCAGCTCTCACAGGGATCAGCCCCAGCATTTT.

The chain joins TRBV28 to TRBJ1-2; weak D call: TRBD1 (5 bases). This CDR3 comprises 13 residues. The germline V and J ends were trimmed by 3 bases and 2 bases, with 7 bases remaining between them. Germline-derived CDR1 and CDR2 are MDHEN and SYDVKM. In nucleotides, the CDR3 is TGTGCCAGCAGTTTTCCAGGGAACTATGGCTACACCTTC. This codes for CASSFPGNYGYTF.

The rearrangement joins TRBV6-5 to TRBJ2-7; D perhaps matches TRBD2 (5 bases). The CDR3 covers 14 residues. Per the germline V gene, CDR1 is MNHEY and CDR2 is SVGAGI. V lost 6 bases and J 7 bases, leaving 19 bases between the germline ends. The CDR3 reads CASSLTRARGEQYF. The CDR3 DNA sequence: TGTGCCAGCAGCCTTACTAGAGCCAGAGGTGAGCAGTACTTC.

The V call is TRBV5-1, the J call TRBJ2-5; the match to TRBD1 covers 11 bases. The CDR3 contains 15 residues. Looked up from germline, CDR1 is SGHRS and CDR2 is YFSETQ. V trimming: 3 bases; J trimming: 5 bases; junction bases outside the gene matches: 6. The CDR3 sequence: CASSYTGTGGETQYF. The CDR3 bases are TGCGCCAGCAGCTACACCGGGACAGGGGGGGAGACCCAGTACTTC.

CDR3: CASSFGEEGEKLFF. The CDR3 bases are TGTGCCAGCAGTTTTGGGGAGGAGGGCGAAAAACTGTTTTTT. This rearrangement joins TRBV27 to TRBJ1-4; D is unclear. This CDR3 has 14 residues. The germline CDR1 and CDR2 sequences are MNHEY and SMNVEV (reference sequence). The germline V and J ends were trimmed by 3 bases and 8 bases, with 13 bases remaining between them.

The V and J genes are TRBV11-2 and TRBJ2-1; a possible D gene is TRBD1 (5 bases). The CDR3 is 15 amino acids. CDR1 and CDR2 (germline): SGHAT, FQNNGV. V was shortened by 6 bases and J by 8 bases, with 20 bases between the two germline ends. The CDR3 sequence: CASSPGFISFDEQFF. The CDR3 nucleotides are TGTGCCAGCAGTCCAGGGTTTATTTCGTTCGATGAGCAGTTCTTC.

The gene calls are TRBV29-1 and TRBJ2-7; 10 bases line up with TRBD1. The CDR3 is 15 amino acids. CDR1 and CDR2 from the germline V gene are SQVTM and ANQGSEA. After removal of 6 bases from V and 0 bases from J, the junction contained 8 bases not matched to a gene. CDR3 coding DNA: TGCAGCGTAAGGCGAGGACAGGGGGACTCCTACGAGCAGTACTTC. It specifies CSVRRGQGDSYEQYF.

The chain uses TRBV11-2 and TRBJ1-1; no reliable D call. The CDR3 runs 12 residues. Germline CDR1 reads SGHAT; CDR2 reads FQNNGV. Trimming removed 0 bases at V and 7 bases at J, with 6 bases between. CDR3 loop: CASSLEGVEAFF. In DNA form, the CDR3 reads TGTGCCAGCAGCTTAGAGGGTGTTGAAGCTTTCTTT. Supplemented by reference TRBV11-2 and TRBJ1-1, the full variable domain reads EAGVAQSPRYKIIEKRQSVAFWCNPISGHATLYWYQQILGQGPKLLIQFQNNGVVDDSQLPKDRFSAERLKGVDSTLKIQPAKLEDSAVYLCASSLEGVEAFFGQGTRLTVV.

This clone was found once. The chain uses TRBV28 and TRBJ1-2; D is unresolved. Germline V gene lookup returns CDR1 MDHEN and CDR2 SYDVKM. V was clipped by 2 bases and J by 3 bases, with 7 bases between them. The CDR3 contains 13 residues. For the CDR3, the DNA is TGTGCCAGCAGTTTAGGGCTCCACTATGGCTACACCTTC. Encoded protein: CASSLGLHYGYTF.

This clone came up a few times. This chain links TRBV5-4 with TRBJ2-1; TRBD1 matches 9 bases. V shed 0 bases and J 12 bases; nucleotides not matched to a gene: 16. This CDR3 is built from 17 residues. In germline, CDR1 is SGHNT, CDR2 YYREEE (reference sequence). The CDR3 DNA reads TGTGCCAGCAGCTTGGACGGGACAGGGTCAGGGTATCTCGGGCAGTTCTTC. This translates into CASSLDGTGSGYLGQFF.

The chain carries TRBV29-1 and TRBJ2-5, with TRBD1 matching over 9 bases. Looked up from germline, CDR1 is SQVTM and CDR2 is ANQGSEA. The trim removed 3 bases at V and 5 bases at J, leaving 1 base unmatched. This CDR3 contains 12 residues. The CDR3 bases are TGCAGCGTTGATGACAGGGGGGAGACCCAGTACTTC. It yields the protein CSVDDRGETQYF.

This clone was detected a few times. Additional DNA sequences in this sample encode the identical CDR3. V and J are TRBV6-4 and TRBJ2-1, with TRBD1 matching over 8 bases. The CDR3 is 15 amino acids. Germline loops: CDR1 MRHNA, CDR2 SNTAGT. V trimming: 2 bases; J trimming: 1 base; junction bases outside the gene matches: 1. The CDR3 sequence: CASSDTGGSYNEQFF. The CDR3 nucleotides read TGTGCCAGCAGTGACACAGGGGGTTCCTACAATGAGCAGTTCTTC.

The chain recombines TRBV6-1 with TRBJ2-5, with D unresolved. The germline V and J ends were trimmed by 4 bases and 13 bases, with 19 bases remaining between them. Germline V CDR1 and CDR2: MNHNS, SASEGT. The CDR3 totals 13 residues. CDR3 DNA: TGTGCCAGCAGTGCCCGGTCCCTCATGGTAGGGTACTTC. Encoded protein: CASSARSLMVGYF.

The V and J genes are TRBV6-5 and TRBJ2-1; D is perhaps TRBD2 (6 bases). Per the germline V gene, CDR1 is MNHEY and CDR2 is SVGAGI. There are 14 residues in the CDR3. V gave up 3 bases and J gave up 8 bases, with 14 bases separating them. For the CDR3, the DNA is TGTGCCAGCAGTTATGGTCTGGCGGGACATGAGCAGTTCTTC. It translates to CASSYGLAGHEQFF.

This clone has only one observation. The chain joins TRBV7-9 to TRBJ1-5; D uncertain. CDR1 and CDR2 from the germline V gene are SEHNR and FQNEAQ (reference sequence). V lost 4 bases and J lost 2, with 9 bases in between. The CDR3 spans 14 residues. DNA for the CDR3: TGTGCCAGCAGCTATAGCGGCGGCAATCAGCCCCAGCATTTT. Its protein is CASSYSGGNQPQHF.

The CDR3: CASSSTTLWGGNEQFF. The CDR3 DNA sequence: TGTGCCAGCAGCTCCACTACGTTGTGGGGTGGCAATGAGCAGTTCTTC. The chain joins TRBV5-5 to TRBJ2-1; D remains unclear. The V end was cut by 3 bases, the J end by 6 bases, with 19 bases between. The CDR3 sequence is 16 residues long. Germline CDR1 is SGHKS and CDR2 is YYEKEE (reference sequence).

In this sample, this clone turned up many times. The rearrangement joins TRBV25-1 to TRBJ2-1; D ambiguous. The V gene lost 6 bases and the J gene lost 8 bases, with 11 bases spanning the gap. Germline loops: CDR1 MGHDK, CDR2 SYGVNS. This CDR3 contains 12 residues. The CDR3 here is CASSPVIDEQFF. In DNA, the CDR3 is TGTGCCAGCAGCCCCGTGATTGATGAGCAGTTCTTC.

V is TRBV25-1 and J is TRBJ2-2; D perhaps matches TRBD2 (6 bases). V shed 4 bases and J shed 5 bases, with 11 bases lying between them. CDR1 and CDR2 (germline): MGHDK, SYGVNS. The CDR3 has 14 residues. The CDR3 region has the DNA TGTGCCAGCAGTGTCCCCGGGAGAACCGGGGAGCTGTTTTTT. It encodes CASSVPGRTGELFF.

This clone occurred a few times. This rearrangement joins TRBV6-5 to TRBJ2-7, with D perhaps assigned TRBD1 or TRBD2 (5 bases each). The germline V and J ends were trimmed by 5 bases and 3 bases, with 14 bases remaining between them. The germline V gene encodes CDR1 MNHEY and CDR2 SVGAGI. There are 14 residues in the CDR3. The CDR3 bases are TGTGCCAGCAGTACCGGGACGCTTTACTACGAGCAGTACTTC. It translates to CASSTGTLYYEQYF.